The clone carrying this T cell receptor beta chain has just one count. V gave up 6 bases and J gave up 2 bases; unmatched junction bases: 18. Germline V gene data show CDR1 as MDHEN and CDR2 as SYDVKM. CDR3 length equals 19 residues. This sample stems from a study of blood T cell repertoires in COVID-19. In the study overall: Sites across the United States, Italy and Spain contributed samples from acute and convalescent COVID-19. In each case, the material was cDNA or gDNA derived from T cells, B-cell-depleted T cells, or PBMCs.

Per the original methods: Estimates of nucleated cell counts were drawn from the amplification of reference gene primers. Assay: immunoSEQ multiplex PCR; the TCRdb copy retains only in-frame clones and omits some. V and J calls and clone size are as listed in that table; D and trimming were resolved from the DNA. Seen here are roughly 150,000 clones, 82% observed once, and the top ten hold approximately 4.1%. This clonotype was obtained from an elderly woman with acute or convalescent COVID-19. The material sequenced was peripheral blood. The chain couples TRBV28 to TRBJ2-7; 11 bases fit TRBD2. CDR3 coding DNA: TGTGCCAGCAGCCACTCACCACTCCTAGCGGGAGGCGGCCCCTACGAGCAGTACTTC. Its translation is CASSHSPLLAGGGPYEQYF.